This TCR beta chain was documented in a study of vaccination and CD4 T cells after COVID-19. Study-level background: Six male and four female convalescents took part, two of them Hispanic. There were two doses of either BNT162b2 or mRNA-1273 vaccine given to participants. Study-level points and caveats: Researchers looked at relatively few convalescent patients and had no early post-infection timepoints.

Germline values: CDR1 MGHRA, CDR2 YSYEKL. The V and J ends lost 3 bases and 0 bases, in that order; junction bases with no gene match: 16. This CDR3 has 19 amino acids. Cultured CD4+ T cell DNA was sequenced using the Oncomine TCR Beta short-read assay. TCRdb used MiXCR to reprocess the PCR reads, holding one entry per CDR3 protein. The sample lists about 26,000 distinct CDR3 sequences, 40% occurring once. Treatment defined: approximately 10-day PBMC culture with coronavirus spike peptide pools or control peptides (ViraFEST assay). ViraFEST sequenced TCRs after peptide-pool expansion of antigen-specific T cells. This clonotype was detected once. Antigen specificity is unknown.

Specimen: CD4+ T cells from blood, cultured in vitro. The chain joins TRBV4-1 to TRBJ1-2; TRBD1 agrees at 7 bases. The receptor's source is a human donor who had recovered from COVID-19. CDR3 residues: CASSHSVKGQSSSNYGYTF. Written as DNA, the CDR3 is TGCGCCAGCAGCCATTCCGTAAAGGGACAGAGCTCATCTAACTATGGCTACACCTTC.